This TCR beta chain came from a study of human T cells and chemical hapten exposure. Study at large: There were per-sample TCR yield variations, arising mainly from small pooled library volume differences. Study outcomes and limitations: Sensitization with DPC brought no change to TCRs above 1 in 1000 in frequency.

In regard to this clonotype: The antigen is undetermined.

Individual cDNA molecules in this library carried unique molecular identifiers. TCRdb re-analysed the 5' RACE reads in MiXCR, keeping a single row per CDR3 protein. The profile shows around 100,000 distinct CDR3 sequences, approximately 19% of them singletons. Sequencing started from total RNA isolated from unfractionated whole blood. Germline V gene data show CDR1 as SGHNT and CDR2 as YYREEE (reference sequence). Between the trimmed V and J ends, which lost 3 bases and 4 bases, there was a span of 19 bases. This CDR3 is built from 16 residues. This TCR came from a human donor in good health. The rearrangement joins TRBV5-4 to TRBJ1-1; D uncertain. The CDR3 nucleotides read TGTGCCAGCAGCTCAGCCACGAACGTGATGGGCACTGAAGCTTTCTTT. Protein product: CASSSATNVMGTEAFF.